This T cell receptor (beta chain) comes out of a study of regulatory T cells in long-lasting Graves disease. CDR1 and CDR2 (germline): MGHDK, SYGVNS. CDR3 length equals 13 residues. V was clipped by 1 base and J by 0 bases, with 3 bases between them. With iRepertoire HTBI primers and Arm-PCR of CDR3 regions, TCR beta libraries were built. TCRdb itself ran the multiplex PCR reads through MiXCR, one entry per CDR3 protein. Among roughly 450,000 distinct CDR3 sequences listed, around 20% were seen once. Time point: persistent/refractory GD, antithyroid drugs over 5 years with positive TRAb. Generation of the TCR library employed RNA extracted from PBMCs.

The receptor was derived from a female donor with Graves disease. The V call is TRBV25-1, the J call TRBJ1-1, with no clear D. This material consisted of peripheral blood mononuclear cells (PBMCs), taken when the disease was refractory, from a patient treated with antithyroid drugs. The CDR3 DNA reads as TGTGCCAGCAGTGAATTTATGAACACTGAAGCTTTCTTT. It specifies CASSEFMNTEAFF.